This T cell receptor beta chain was recorded in a study of blood T cell repertoires in COVID-19. Study as a whole: Spain, Italy and the United States supplied samples that represented acute and convalescent COVID-19. Sources were T cells, B-cell-depleted T cells, or PBMCs; the material itself was cDNA or gDNA.

The germline V gene has CDR1 SEHNR and CDR2 FQNEAQ (reference sequence). After removal of 2 bases from V and 6 bases from J, the junction contained 15 bases not matched to a gene. CDR3 size: 18 residues. In the original processing: Quantification of nucleated cells was approximated via reference gene primer amplification. Generated by immunoSEQ multiplex PCR, the TCRdb table keeps only in-frame clones and is missing some. V, J and clone size reflect that table, while D and trimming were determined from the DNA. The sample lists 85,000 to 130,000 clones, around 85% occurring once. Sequenced material: peripheral blood. The V gene is TRBV7-9, the J gene TRBJ2-4; 8 bases are a match to TRBD2. The TCR originated in a woman older than 75 with active or convalescent COVID-19. The CDR3 loop is CASSLRGAGDIPGNIQYF. The DNA of the CDR3 is TGTGCCAGCAGCTTACGGGGAGCGGGGGATATACCTGGAAACATTCAGTACTTC.